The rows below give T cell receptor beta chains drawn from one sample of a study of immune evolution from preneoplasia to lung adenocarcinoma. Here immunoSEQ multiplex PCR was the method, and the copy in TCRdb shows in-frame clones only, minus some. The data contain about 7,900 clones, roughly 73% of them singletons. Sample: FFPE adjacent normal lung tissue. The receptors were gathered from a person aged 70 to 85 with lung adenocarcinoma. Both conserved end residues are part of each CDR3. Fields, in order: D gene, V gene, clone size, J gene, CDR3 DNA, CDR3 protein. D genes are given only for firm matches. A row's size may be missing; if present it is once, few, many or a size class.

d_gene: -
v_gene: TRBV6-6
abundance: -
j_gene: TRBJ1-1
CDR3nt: TGTGCCAGCAAAGCTTTAGGGGGATTTGCTGAAGCTTTCTTT
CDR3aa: CASKALGGFAEAFF

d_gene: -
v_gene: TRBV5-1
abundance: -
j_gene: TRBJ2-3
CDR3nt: TGCGCCAGCAGCCTTATGGACGGATACACAGATACGCAGTATTTT
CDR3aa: CASSLMDGYTDTQYF

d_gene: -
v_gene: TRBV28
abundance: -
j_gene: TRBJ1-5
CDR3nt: TGTGCCAGCAGCGCGGCGGGGCGTAGCAATCAGCCCCAGCATTTT
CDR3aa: CASSAAGRSNQPQHF

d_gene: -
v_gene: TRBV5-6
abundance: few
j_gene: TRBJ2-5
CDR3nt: TGTGCCAGCAGCTTGTTCCGGAGAGAGACCCAGTACTTC
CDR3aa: CASSLFRRETQYF

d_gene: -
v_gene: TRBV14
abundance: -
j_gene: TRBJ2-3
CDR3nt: TGTGCCAGCAGCCATCGTCAACCCCAAATGACAGATACGCAGTATTTT
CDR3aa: CASSHRQPQMTDTQYF

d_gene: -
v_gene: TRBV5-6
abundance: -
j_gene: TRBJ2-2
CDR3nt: TGTGCCAGCAGCTTCTCCGGGGCTCCAAACACCGGGGAGCTGTTTTTT
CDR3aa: CASSFSGAPNTGELFF

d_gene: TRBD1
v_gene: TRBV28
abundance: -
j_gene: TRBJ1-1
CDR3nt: TGTGCCAGCACCTCCAGGGGGGTGGGTACTGAAGCTTTCTTT
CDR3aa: CASTSRGVGTEAFF

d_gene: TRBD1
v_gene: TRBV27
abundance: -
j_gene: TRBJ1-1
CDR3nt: TGTGCCAGTCAAAAGGGACAGGGGATGAACACTGAAGCTTTCTTT
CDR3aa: CASQKGQGMNTEAFF

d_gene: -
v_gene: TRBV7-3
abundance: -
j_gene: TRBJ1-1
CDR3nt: TGTGCCAGCAGCCCGGGGGGGGCTCCTTGGGTAGCTTTCTTT
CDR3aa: CASSPGGAPWVAFF

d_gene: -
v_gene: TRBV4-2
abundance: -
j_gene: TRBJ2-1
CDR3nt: TGTGCCAGCAGCCAGGATCTGGTCACGGACGGCTCCTACAATGAGCAGTTCTTC
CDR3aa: CASSQDLVTDGSYNEQFF

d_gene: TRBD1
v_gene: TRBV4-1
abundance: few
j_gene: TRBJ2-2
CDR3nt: TGCGCCAGCAGACCGGGACAGGCCACCGGGGAGCTGTTTTTT
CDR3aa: CASRPGQATGELFF

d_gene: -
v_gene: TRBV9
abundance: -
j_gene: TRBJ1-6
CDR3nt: TGTGCCAGCAGCGTAGGCCAGTTTAATTCACCCCTCCACTTT
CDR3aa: CASSVGQFNSPLHF

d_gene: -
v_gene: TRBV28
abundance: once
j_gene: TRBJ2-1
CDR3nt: TGTGCCTGCAAGGGAGATTACTACAATGAGCAGTTCTTC
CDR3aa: CACKGDYYNEQFF

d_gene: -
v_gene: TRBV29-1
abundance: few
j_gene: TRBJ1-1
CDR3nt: TGCAGCGCCAAGCGAGACATGAACACTGAAGCTTTCTTT
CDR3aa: CSAKRDMNTEAFF

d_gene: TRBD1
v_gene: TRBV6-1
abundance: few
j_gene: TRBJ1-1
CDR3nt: TGTGCCAGCAGTGCCTCAGGGGGGGCTGAAGCTTTCTTT
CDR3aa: CASSASGGAEAFF

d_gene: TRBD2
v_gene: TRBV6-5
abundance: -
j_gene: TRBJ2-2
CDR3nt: TGTGCCAGCAGTCGGGGGACTAGCGGGAGTTGGGAGCTGTTTTTT
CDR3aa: CASSRGTSGSWELFF

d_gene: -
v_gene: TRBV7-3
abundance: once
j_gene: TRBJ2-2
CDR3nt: TGTGCCAGCAGCTCCGCCTTGAACACCGGGGAGCTGTTTTTT
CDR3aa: CASSSALNTGELFF

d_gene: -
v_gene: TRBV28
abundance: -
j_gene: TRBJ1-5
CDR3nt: TGTGCCAGCAGTTTAATGGGGACAAGCAATCAGCCCCAGCATTTT
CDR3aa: CASSLMGTSNQPQHF

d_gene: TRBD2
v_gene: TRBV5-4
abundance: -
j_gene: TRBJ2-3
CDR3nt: TGTGCCAGCAGCCCAGCTAGCGGCCACACAGATACGCAGTATTTT
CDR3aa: CASSPASGHTDTQYF

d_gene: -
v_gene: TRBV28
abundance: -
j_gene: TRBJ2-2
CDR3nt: TGTGCCAGCAGGATACAGGGGACTAGTGCCGGGGAGCTGTTTTTT
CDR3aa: CASRIQGTSAGELFF

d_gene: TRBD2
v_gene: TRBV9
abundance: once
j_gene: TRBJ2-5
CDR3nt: TGTGCCAGCAGCCCTCAGCGGGGCTTTGGGGAGACCCAGTACTTC
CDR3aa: CASSPQRGFGETQYF

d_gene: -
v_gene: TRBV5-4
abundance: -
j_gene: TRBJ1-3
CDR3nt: TGTGCCACTTCGGAGAGTATATCCTCTGGAAACACCATATATTTT
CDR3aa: CATSESISSGNTIYF

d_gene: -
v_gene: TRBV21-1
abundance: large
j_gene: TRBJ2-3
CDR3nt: TGTGCCAGCTGGGGAGCGGGAGATAAAGATACGCAGTATTTT
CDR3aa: CASWGAGDKDTQYF

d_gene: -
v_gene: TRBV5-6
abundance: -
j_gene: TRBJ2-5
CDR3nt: TGTGCCAGCAGCGATCCGACAGGAGAGACCCAGTACTTC
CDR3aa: CASSDPTGETQYF

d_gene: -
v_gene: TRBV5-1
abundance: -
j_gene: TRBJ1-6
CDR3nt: TGCGCCAGCAGCTTGGCAGGCGGTAATTCACCCCTCCACTTT
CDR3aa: CASSLAGGNSPLHF

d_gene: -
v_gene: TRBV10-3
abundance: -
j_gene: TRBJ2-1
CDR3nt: TGTGCCATCAGTGAGTCGAGAGACCCCTACAATGAGCAGTTCTTC
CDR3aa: CAISESRDPYNEQFF

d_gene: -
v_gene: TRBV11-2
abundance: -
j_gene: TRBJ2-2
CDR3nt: TGTGCCAGCAGCCGACAGACGAACACCGGGGAGCTGTTTTTT
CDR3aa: CASSRQTNTGELFF

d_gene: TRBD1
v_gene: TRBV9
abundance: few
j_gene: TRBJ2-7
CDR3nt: TGTGCCAGCAGCTCCGGACAGGAGGTTTCGGGCACCTTGAACTTC
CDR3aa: CASSSGQEVSGTLNF

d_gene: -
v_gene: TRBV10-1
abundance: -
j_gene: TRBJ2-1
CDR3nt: TGCGCCAGCAGTGAAAGCGGCAAGTCCTACAATGAGCAGTTCTTC
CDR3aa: CASSESGKSYNEQFF

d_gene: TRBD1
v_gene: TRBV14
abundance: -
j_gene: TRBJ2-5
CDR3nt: TGTGCCAGCAGCCAATACAGACAGGGGAAAGAGACCCAGTACTTC
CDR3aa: CASSQYRQGKETQYF

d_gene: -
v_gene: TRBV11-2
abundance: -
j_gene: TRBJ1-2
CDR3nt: TGTGCCAGCACCCCGGATAGGACCCTTGGGGGCTACACCTTC
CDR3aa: CASTPDRTLGGYTF

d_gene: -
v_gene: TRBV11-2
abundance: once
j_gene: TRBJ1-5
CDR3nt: TGTGCCAGCAGCTTAGATAGGGGTCAGCCCCAGCATTTT
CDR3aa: CASSLDRGQPQHF

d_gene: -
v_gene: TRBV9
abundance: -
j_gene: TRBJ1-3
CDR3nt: TGTGCCAGCAGCGTTGGCCCGGCTGTCTCTGGAAACACCATATATTTT
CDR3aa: CASSVGPAVSGNTIYF

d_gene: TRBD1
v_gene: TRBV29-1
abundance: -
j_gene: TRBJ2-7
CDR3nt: TGCAGCGTTGCAGGGGGCAGCTCCTACGAGCAGTACTTC
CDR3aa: CSVAGGSSYEQYF

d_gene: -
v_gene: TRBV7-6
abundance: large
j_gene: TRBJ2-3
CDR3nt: TGTGCCAGCAGCTCAACGTCGGGCCCAGATACGCAGTATTTT
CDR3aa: CASSSTSGPDTQYF

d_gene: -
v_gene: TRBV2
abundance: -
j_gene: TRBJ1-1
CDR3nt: TGTGCCAGCAGTGAATTGGGGGGAGGGCACACTGAAGCTTTCTTT
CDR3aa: CASSELGGGHTEAFF

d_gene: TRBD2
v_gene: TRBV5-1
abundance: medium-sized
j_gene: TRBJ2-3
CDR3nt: TGCGCCAGCAGCTACATCTCTGGGGGGGACAGCACAGATACGCAGTATTTT
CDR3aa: CASSYISGGDSTDTQYF

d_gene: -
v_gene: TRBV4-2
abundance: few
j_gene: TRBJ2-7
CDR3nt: TGTGCCAGCAGCCACGTCGTGGGAGGGGGATACGAGCAGTACTTC
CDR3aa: CASSHVVGGGYEQYF

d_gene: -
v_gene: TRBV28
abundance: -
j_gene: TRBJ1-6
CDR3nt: TGTGCCAGCAGTTTATTCAGGGCTTCTAATTCACCCCTCCACTTT
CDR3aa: CASSLFRASNSPLHF

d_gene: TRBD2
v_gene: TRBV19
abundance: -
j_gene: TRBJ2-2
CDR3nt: TGTGCCAGTAGTATCATACTCCTAGCGGGGGAGAGAACCGGGGAGCTGTTTTTT
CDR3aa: CASSIILLAGERTGELFF

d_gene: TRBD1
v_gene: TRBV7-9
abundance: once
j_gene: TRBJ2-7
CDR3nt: TGTGCCAGCAGCTCGACCGGGACAGGGGCCTACGAGCAGTACTTC
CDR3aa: CASSSTGTGAYEQYF

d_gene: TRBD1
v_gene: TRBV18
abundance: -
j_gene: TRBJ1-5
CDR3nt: TGTGCCAGCTCACCAACCCCGGGACAGAATAGCAATCAGCCCCAGCATTTT
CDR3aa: CASSPTPGQNSNQPQHF

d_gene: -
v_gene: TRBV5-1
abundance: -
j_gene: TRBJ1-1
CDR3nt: TGCGCCAGCAGCGGGGCGAATTTGGTGGGAGCTTTCTTT
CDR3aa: CASSGANLVGAFF

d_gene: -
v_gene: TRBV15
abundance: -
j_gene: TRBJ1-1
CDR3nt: TGTGCCACCAGCAGAATTCAGAACACTGAAGCTTTCTTT
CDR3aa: CATSRIQNTEAFF

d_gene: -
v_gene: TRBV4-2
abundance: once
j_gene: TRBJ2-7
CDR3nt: TGTGCCAGCAGCCAAGAAGGCAGGTACCCTGGAGAGTACTTC
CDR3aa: CASSQEGRYPGEYF

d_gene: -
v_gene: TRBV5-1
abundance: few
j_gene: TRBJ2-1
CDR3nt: TGCGCCAGCAGCTTGGGTTCAAATGAGCAGTTCTTC
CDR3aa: CASSLGSNEQFF

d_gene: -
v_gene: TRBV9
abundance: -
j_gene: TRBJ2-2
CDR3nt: TGTGCCAGCAGCGTAGGAGGGACCGGGGAGCTGTTTTTT
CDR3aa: CASSVGGTGELFF

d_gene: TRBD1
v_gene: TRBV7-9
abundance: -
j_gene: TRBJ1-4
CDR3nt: TGTGCCAGCAGCCAGACAGGGGTTGAAAAACTGTTTTTT
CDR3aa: CASSQTGVEKLFF